This T cell receptor beta chain was profiled in a study of control samples from healthy donors and cancer patients. CDR1 and CDR2 (germline): MNHNS, SASEGT. The V and J ends lost 3 bases and 7 bases respectively, with 16 bases between them. This CDR3 comprises 16 residues. Generated by immunoSEQ multiplex PCR, the TCRdb table keeps only in-frame clones and is missing some. Counted here are over 100,000 clones, 90% occurring once; the ten biggest clones make up roughly 4.5%. Material for sequencing was blood. V and J are TRBV6-1 and TRBJ1-6, with D hard to call. The TCR comes from a human donor in good health. The donor label of this sample is uncertain. The CDR3 bases are TGTGCCAGCAGTGAGGACTCCCGAGAAAGAAATTCACCCCTCCACTTT. Its translation: CASSEDSRERNSPLHF.